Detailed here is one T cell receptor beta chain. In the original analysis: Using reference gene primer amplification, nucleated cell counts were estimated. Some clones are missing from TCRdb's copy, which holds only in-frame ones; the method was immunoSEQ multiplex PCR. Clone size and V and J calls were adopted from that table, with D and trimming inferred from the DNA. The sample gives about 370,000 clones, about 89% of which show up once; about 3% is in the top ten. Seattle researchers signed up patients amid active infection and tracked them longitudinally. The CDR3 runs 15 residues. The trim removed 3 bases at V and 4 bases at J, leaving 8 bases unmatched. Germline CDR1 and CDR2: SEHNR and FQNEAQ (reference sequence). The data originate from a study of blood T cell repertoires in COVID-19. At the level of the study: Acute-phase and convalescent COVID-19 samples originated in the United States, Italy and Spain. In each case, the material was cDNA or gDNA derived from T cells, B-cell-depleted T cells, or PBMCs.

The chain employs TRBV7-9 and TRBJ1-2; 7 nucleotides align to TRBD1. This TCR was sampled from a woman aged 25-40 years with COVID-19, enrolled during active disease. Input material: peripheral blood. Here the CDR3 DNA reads TGTGCCAGCAGCTTCGGCCAGGGGGGTCCCTATGGCTACACCTTC. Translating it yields CASSFGQGGPYGYTF. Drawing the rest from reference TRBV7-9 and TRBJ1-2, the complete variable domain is DTGVSQNPRHKITKRGQNVTFRCDPISEHNRLYWYRQTLGQGPEFLTYFQNEAQLEKSRLLSDRFSAERPKGSFSTLEIQRTEQGDSAMYLCASSFGQGGPYGYTFGSGTRLTVV.